The rows below give T cell receptor beta chains drawn from one sample of a study of blood T cell repertoires in COVID-19. The repertoire was sequenced with immunoSEQ multiplex PCR; TCRdb's copy has only in-frame clones and lacks some. This repertoire shows under 300,000 clones, about 85% found once; its top ten account for around 6.3%. Source material: PBMCs or T cells enriched from blood (not recorded which). Receptors were obtained from a woman in her forties or fifties who had been exposed to COVID-19. CDR3s include the opening cysteine and the closing phenylalanine or tryptophan. The D gene is left open where the match is weak. A clone size is listed for some rows: how often the clone was seen (once, few, many), or a class if it is expanded.

TGTGCCAGCAGCTTATACGCGGGGGCCGCCCCCTACGAGCAGTACTTC	CASSLYAGAAPYEQYF	NA	TRBJ2-7	NA	TRBV7-2
TGTGCCAGCAGCCCCCGGGGGACTGGAAACACCATATATTTT	CASSPRGTGNTIYF	NA	TRBJ1-3	NA	TRBV7-9
TGTGCCAGCAGGCGACAGGGGACTGAAGCTTTCTTT	CASRRQGTEAFF	NA	TRBJ1-1	TRBD1	TRBV12-3/TRBV12-4
TGCGCCAGCAGCTTGGGACAGGGCGGGTCACCCCTCCACTTT	CASSLGQGGSPLHF	NA	TRBJ1-6	TRBD1	TRBV5-1
TGTGCCAGCAGTGCCGGGACAGCCTCCTACGAGCAGTACTTC	CASSAGTASYEQYF	NA	TRBJ2-7	TRBD1	TRBV2
TGTGCCAGCGGCCCAGGGCCGGGGGGCGCGTACGAGCAGTACTTC	CASGPGPGGAYEQYF	NA	TRBJ2-7	NA	TRBV5-6
TGTGCCAGCAGTTATGAATACTCGGGGACTGAAGCTTTCTTT	CASSYEYSGTEAFF	NA	TRBJ1-1	NA	TRBV6-5
TGTGCCAGCAGTGAAGCAGCCCTAGCGGGGGGCAGGGATACGCAGTATTTT	CASSEAALAGGRDTQYF	NA	TRBJ2-3	TRBD2	TRBV6-1
TGTGCCAGCAGCCCCGGGGGAGCGGGGTCCCAGCAGTACTTC	CASSPGGAGSQQYF	NA	TRBJ2-7	TRBD2	TRBV3-1/TRBV3-2
TGTGCCAGCAGTCTCACCTGGGCGGGGGGAAATCAGCCCCAGCATTTT	CASSLTWAGGNQPQHF	NA	TRBJ1-5	NA	TRBV27
TGTGCCACCACGGGGGAAACTGGAAACACCATATATTTT	CATTGETGNTIYF	NA	TRBJ1-3	NA	TRBV15
TGTGCCAGCAGCTTAGCCCCAGGGGCTGGAAACACCATATATTTT	CASSLAPGAGNTIYF	once	TRBJ1-3	NA	TRBV7-7
TGTGCCAGATCCCGGGGGACAGGGGGATACACCTTC	CARSRGTGGYTF	NA	TRBJ1-2	TRBD1	TRBV2
TGTGCCAGTACCGGTGGGACAGGGGACCCCTACGAGCAGTACTTC	CASTGGTGDPYEQYF	once	TRBJ2-7	TRBD1	TRBV19
TGTGCCAGCAGCTCACGGGACAGGGTCATGGGGGAGCAGTTCTTC	CASSSRDRVMGEQFF	once	TRBJ2-1	TRBD1	TRBV7-6
TGTGCCACCAGCAGAGGGGGACAGGGGAACACTGAAGCTTTCTTT	CATSRGGQGNTEAFF	few	TRBJ1-1	TRBD1	TRBV15
TGTGCCTGGAGTGTGCGCGACTACGAGCAGTACTTC	CAWSVRDYEQYF	NA	TRBJ2-7	NA	TRBV30
TGTGCCAGCAGCTTAGGTACAGGGAGAGTGACGGGCGAGCAGTACTTC	CASSLGTGRVTGEQYF	NA	TRBJ2-7	NA	TRBV11-2
TGCAGTGCTAGTCAATTCGGGAGAGGGGACACTGAAGCTTTCTTT	CSASQFGRGDTEAFF	once	TRBJ1-1	NA	TRBV20-1
TGTGCCATCAGTGAGTCAGGAGGGACAGCTTTCTTT	CAISESGGTAFF	NA	TRBJ1-1	NA	TRBV10-3
TGTGCCAGCAGCCGGACAGGAGGGAAGACCCAGTACTTC	CASSRTGGKTQYF	NA	TRBJ2-5	NA	TRBV28
TGTGCCAGCAGTACCCGGGAGGGGAATGAGCAGTTCTTC	CASSTREGNEQFF	NA	TRBJ2-1	TRBD2	TRBV6-5
TGTGCCAGCAGTGTAGCAGCCTATGGCTACACCTTC	CASSVAAYGYTF	NA	TRBJ1-2	NA	TRBV6-1
TGCAGCGTTGAGTGGGGAGGTGAAGCTTTCTTT	CSVEWGGEAFF	NA	TRBJ1-1	NA	TRBV29-1